A selection of T cell receptor beta chains follows, all from one sample in a study of Graves' ophthalmopathy and Graves' hyperthyroidism. TCRdb itself ran the multiplex PCR reads through MiXCR, one entry per CDR3 protein. This table has roughly 1.1 million distinct CDR3 sequences, around a third appearing once. The sequencing input was peripheral blood or thyroid tissue (not recorded which). These receptors all stem from an adult man with Graves' hyperthyroidism. The CDR3 runs from the conserved cysteine through the conserved F or W. D genes are given only for firm matches. Expanded clones get a size class; other rows say once, few or many, or leave the size out.

J: TRBJ1-2; size: many; V: TRBV4-1; D: -; CDR3: CASSQEATGYFGYTF; DNA: TGCGCCAGCAGCCAAGAGGCAACAGGGTATTTTGGCTACACCTTC
J: TRBJ1-5; size: few; V: TRBV2; D: -; CDR3: CASSRGQFQPQHF; DNA: TGTGCCAGCAGTCGTGGACAGTTCCAGCCCCAGCATTTT
J: TRBJ1-5; size: -; V: TRBV28; D: -; CDR3: CASRSLYSNQPQHF; DNA: TGTGCCAGCAGAAGTCTGTATAGCAATCAGCCCCAGCATTTT
J: TRBJ2-5; size: -; V: TRBV29-1; D: -; CDR3: CSAGVVGETQYF; DNA: TGCAGCGCCGGGGTGGTCGGCGAGACCCAGTACTTC
J: TRBJ2-5; size: -; V: TRBV25-1; D: TRBD1; CDR3: CASRGTPGTGGRETQYF; DNA: TGTGCCAGCAGGGGTACCCCCGGGACAGGGGGCCGGGAGACCCAGTACTTC
J: TRBJ2-5; size: -; V: TRBV6-6; D: TRBD2; CDR3: CASNLLAGGEETQYF; DNA: TGTGCCAGCAACCTACTAGCGGGGGGAGAAGAGACCCAGTACTTC
J: TRBJ1-4; size: few; V: TRBV12-3/TRBV12-4; D: -; CDR3: CASSNPRGVGEKLFF; DNA: TGTGCCAGCAGCAACCCACGGGGGGTGGGTGAAAAACTGTTTTTT
J: TRBJ2-2; size: few; V: TRBV24-1; D: -; CDR3: CATSDETGYTPRNTGELFF; DNA: TGTGCCACCAGTGATGAGACAGGATACACTCCCCGAAACACCGGGGAGCTGTTTTTT
J: TRBJ2-5; size: -; V: TRBV28; D: -; CDR3: CASTRGRQETQYF; DNA: TGTGCCAGCACCCGGGGACGGCAAGAGACCCAGTACTTC
J: TRBJ1-3; size: -; V: TRBV5-1; D: -; CDR3: CASSARDGRSGNTVYF; DNA: TGCGCCAGCAGCGCCCGGGACGGCCGCTCTGGAAACACCGTATATTTT
J: TRBJ2-7; size: many; V: TRBV29-1; D: TRBD1; CDR3: CSGGTGLAEQYF; DNA: TGCAGCGGAGGGACAGGGTTAGCCGAGCAGTACTTC
J: TRBJ2-2; size: -; V: TRBV5-1; D: TRBD2; CDR3: CASSRLAGVSTGELFF; DNA: TGCGCCAGCAGCCGACTAGCGGGAGTTTCCACCGGGGAGCTGTTTTTT
J: TRBJ1-5; size: -; V: TRBV15; D: -; CDR3: CATSSIGEGYSNQPQHF; DNA: TGTGCCACCAGCAGCATCGGAGAGGGTTATAGCAATCAGCCCCAGCATTTT
J: TRBJ1-3; size: few; V: TRBV6-1; D: -; CDR3: CASSNSDSGNTIYF; DNA: TGTGCCAGCAGTAATTCCGACTCTGGAAACACCATATATTTT
J: TRBJ1-5; size: -; V: TRBV4-3; D: -; CDR3: CASSQTRTWPQHF; DNA: TGCGCCAGCAGCCAAACGAGGACTTGGCCCCAGCATTTT
J: TRBJ1-6; size: many; V: TRBV3-1; D: -; CDR3: CASSRDGDSPLHF; DNA: TGTGCCAGCAGCCGGGACGGAGATTCACCCCTCCACTTT
J: TRBJ1-6; size: many; V: TRBV19; D: -; CDR3: CASSPAGASSYNSPLHF; DNA: TGTGCCAGTAGTCCGGCAGGGGCAAGCTCCTATAATTCACCCCTCCACTTT
J: TRBJ2-2; size: -; V: TRBV19; D: -; CDR3: CASTAALTGELFF; DNA: TGTGCCAGTACGGCGGCACTCACCGGGGAGCTGTTTTTT
J: TRBJ1-5; size: many; V: TRBV10-3; D: -; CDR3: CASSETASNQPQHF; DNA: TGTGCCAGCAGTGAGACGGCTAGCAATCAGCCCCAGCATTTT
J: TRBJ1-1; size: -; V: TRBV29-1; D: -; CDR3: CSVSTGNTEAFF; DNA: TGCAGCGTTTCGACAGGTAACACTGAAGCTTTCTTT
J: TRBJ2-7; size: once; V: TRBV4-3; D: -; CDR3: CASSQEEIGYEQYF; DNA: TGCGCCAGCAGCCAAGAAGAGATTGGGTACGAGCAGTACTTC
J: TRBJ2-5; size: -; V: TRBV19; D: TRBD2; CDR3: CASSIVGLAVRETQYF; DNA: TGTGCCAGTAGTATAGTTGGCCTAGCGGTAAGAGAGACCCAGTACTTC
J: TRBJ2-7; size: many; V: TRBV7-9; D: -; CDR3: CASSLGARSYEQYF; DNA: TGTGCCAGCAGCTTGGGGGCGCGCTCCTACGAGCAGTACTTC
J: TRBJ2-7; size: many; V: TRBV19; D: TRBD1; CDR3: CASSIGSGQGIYEQYF; DNA: TGTGCCAGTAGTATAGGGTCGGGACAGGGGATCTACGAGCAGTACTTC
J: TRBJ2-2; size: -; V: TRBV6-5; D: -; CDR3: CASSYEQAHGTGELFF; DNA: TGTGCCAGCAGTTACGAACAGGCCCACGGAACCGGGGAGCTGTTTTTT
J: TRBJ2-7; size: once; V: TRBV4-1; D: -; CDR3: CASRLGPGQAYEQYF; DNA: TGCGCCAGCAGACTCGGCCCGGGCCAGGCCTACGAGCAGTACTTC
J: TRBJ2-7; size: -; V: TRBV20-1; D: TRBD2; CDR3: CSARTGLAVYEQYF; DNA: TGCAGTGCGCGAACGGGACTAGCGGTCTACGAGCAGTACTTC
J: TRBJ2-7; size: few; V: TRBV18; D: TRBD1; CDR3: CASSIGQGPTYEQYF; DNA: TGTGCCAGCTCAATAGGACAGGGTCCCACCTACGAGCAGTACTTC
J: TRBJ2-5; size: -; V: TRBV25-1; D: TRBD1; CDR3: CASLYPQGQSAETQYF; DNA: TGTGCCAGCTTATACCCTCAGGGACAGTCTGCGGAGACCCAGTACTTC